One and the same sample provided the 10 T cell receptor beta chains below, sequenced in a study of T cell repertoires in cytomegalovirus infection. TCRdb analysed the reads with MiXCR anew, one entry per CDR3 protein. The sample includes almost 550,000 distinct CDR3 sequences, about 15% of them seen just once. Sequenced: CD8+ T cells from PBMCs. These receptors were taken from a human donor in good health (CMV status not recorded). Some clones in this sample may be carry-over from other donors' samples.

This clonotype was seen repeatedly, ten times or more. The chain employs TRBV7-2 and TRBJ2-7; TRBD2 aligns across 15 bases. CDR1 is SGHTA and CDR2 is FQGNSA in the germline V gene. CDR3 length: 15 residues. V shed 4 bases, J shed 3 bases, and the junction held 1 base outside the gene matches. For the CDR3, the DNA is TGTGCCAGCAGCTGGGGACTAGCGGGGGGCTACGAGCAGTACTTC. Translation: CASSWGLAGGYEQYF.

V gene TRBV29-1 combines with J gene TRBJ1-2, with a possible D match to TRBD1 (6 bases). This CDR3 spans 15 amino acids. CDR1 is SQVTM, CDR2 ANQGSEA, per germline. V lost 3 bases and J 6 bases, leaving 20 bases between the germline ends. In nucleotides, the CDR3 is TGCAGCGTTGAGAACAACAGGGATTTGGTCGATGGCTACACCTTC. This sequence encodes CSVENNRDLVDGYTF.

The rearrangement uses TRBV6-2 or TRBV6-3 and TRBJ2-5; the D is unclear. The V end was cut by 7 bases, the J end by 9 bases, with 9 bases between. CDR3 length: 10 residues. In germline, CDR1 is MNHEY, CDR2 SVGEGT. The DNA of the CDR3 is TGTGCCAGCAAGGGTTTGGCCCAGTACTTC. Encoded protein: CASKGLAQYF.

The sample holds a few counts of this clonotype. This chain connects TRBV3-1 to TRBJ1-2, with D possibly being TRBD1 (6 bases). Germline lookup yields CDR1 LGHDT and CDR2 YNNKEL (reference sequence). The length of the CDR3 is 13 residues. V lost 3 bases, J lost 7 bases, and 12 bases lay in between. The DNA of the CDR3 is TGTGCCAGCAGCCATTTCAGGGGAACTGGCTACACCTTC. Translating gives CASSHFRGTGYTF. Full variable domain (remainder filled in from reference TRBV3-1 and TRBJ1-2): DTAVSQTPKYLVTQMGNDKSIKCEQNLGHDTMYWYKQDSKKFLKIMFSYNNKELIINETVPNRFSPKSPDKAHLNLHINSLELGDSAVYFCASSHFRGTGYTFGSGTRLTVV.

Points on this clonotype: A much more abundant neighbour one base away suggests this may be a read error. The V call is TRBV7-6, the J call TRBJ1-3, with D possibly TRBD1 on 6 matching bases. This CDR3 is 17 amino acids long. Trimming shortened V by 10 bases and J by 0 bases, and 22 bases separated the two germline ends. Germline assignment: CDR1 SGHVS and CDR2 FNYEAQ. The CDR3 loop reads CANRAGVGTSSGNTIYF. The CDR3 bases are TGTGCCAACAGGGCCGGGGTGGGCACGAGCTCTGGAAACACCATATATTTT. The complete variable domain, with remaining parts taken from reference TRBV7-6 and TRBJ1-3, reads GAGVSQSPRYKVTKRGQDVALRCDPISGHVSLYWYRQALGQGPEFLTYFNYEAQQDKSGLPNDRFSAERPEGSISTLTIQRTEQRDSAMYRCANRAGVGTSSGNTIYFGEGSWLTVV.

This clonotype came up many times. The chain combines TRBV6-1 with TRBJ1-5; a weak D match, TRBD1 (5 bases). CDR1 and CDR2 from the germline V gene are MNHNS and SASEGT. The CDR3 runs to 13 residues. V gave up 4 bases and J gave up 6 bases, with 10 bases separating them. CDR3 nucleotides: TGTGCCAGCAGTGCAGGGAGGTCTCAGCCCCAGCATTTT. As protein: CASSAGRSQPQHF.

This clonotype was picked up many times. CDR3 in DNA: TGCGCCAGCAGCCTGGACAGGGGAACGGGATCACCCCTCCACTTT. The encoded protein is CASSLDRGTGSPLHF. V usage is TRBV4-1 and J usage is TRBJ1-6, with 9 positions matching TRBD1. This CDR3 comprises 15 residues. The germline V gene has CDR1 MGHRA and CDR2 YSYEKL. V shed 4 bases and J 10 bases; nucleotides not matched to a gene: 8.

A few counts support this clonotype. This sequence joins TRBV25-1 and TRBJ1-6, with a weak D call TRBD1 (6 bases). The CDR3 is made up of 14 amino acids. The V gene's germline CDR1 is MGHDK and CDR2 SYGVNS. CDR3 amino acids: CAGRGPGPNSPLHF. The DNA of the CDR3 is TGTGCAGGCAGGGGCCCTGGGCCGAATTCACCCCTCCACTTT.

The chain couples TRBV4-2 to TRBJ1-2, with D perhaps matching TRBD1 (6 bases). This CDR3 spans 15 amino acids. Per germline, CDR1 LGHNA and CDR2 YNFKEQ. V lost 0 bases and J lost 6, with 14 bases in between. The DNA for the CDR3 is TGTGCCAGCAGCCAAGATCGTGGGGCAGGGGATGGCTACACCTTC. It codes for CASSQDRGAGDGYTF.

The sample holds many counts of this clonotype. The CDR3 DNA is TGTGCCAGCAGCTTGGCCCCTAGGCTGAGTAATGAAAAACTGTTTTTT. Amino acid sequence: CASSLAPRLSNEKLFF. This chain connects TRBV5-6 to TRBJ1-4; D not resolved. V was pared by 0 bases and J by 4 bases, with 13 bases between. This CDR3 contains 16 residues. Germline V gene lookup returns CDR1 SGHDT and CDR2 YYEEEE.